This is a list of T cell receptor beta chains from one sample in a study of T-cell reconstitution after alpha-beta-depleted transplantation in children. TCRdb used MiXCR to reprocess the PCR reads, holding one entry per CDR3 protein. The sample shows around 680,000 distinct CDR3 sequences, roughly 15% of them seen only once. The sequenced sample was PBMCs from the stem cell graft donor, obtained from the stem cell graft. The source is a human donor who donated a stem cell graft to a child with acute myeloid leukemia. The CDR3 runs from the conserved cysteine through the conserved F or W. Size values are once, few and many counts, or a class for expanded clones, and some rows have none.

V gene	J gene	CDR3 length	clone size	CDR3 protein
TRBV5-1	TRBJ2-1	14	few	CASSRGQGANEQFF
TRBV5-1	TRBJ2-7	14	.	CASSLAGGTEEQYF
TRBV7-8	TRBJ1-1	12	.	CASSTRSTEAFF
TRBV5-1	TRBJ2-5	13	.	CASSTGDQETQYF
TRBV30	TRBJ1-1	13	few	CAWTRLLGTEAFF
TRBV6-1	TRBJ2-1	15	many	CASSTRGAGGNEQFF
TRBV5-6	TRBJ1-6	14	many	CASSLGQGRSPLHF
TRBV19	TRBJ1-1	15	many	CASSPGDRDNTEAFF
TRBV20-1	TRBJ1-2	13	many	CSAPSGQGVGYTF
TRBV5-5	TRBJ1-2	16	.	CASSSFGGRSNYGYTF
TRBV15	TRBJ1-1	13	.	CATTGQQNTEAFF
TRBV4-3	TRBJ1-4	14	.	CASSHQGANEKLFF
TRBV12-3/TRBV12-4	TRBJ1-5	15	few	CASSPGRGLNQPQHF
TRBV5-1	TRBJ2-1	10	many	CASSLIEQFF
TRBV5-1	TRBJ2-7	14	many	CASSLTTGSYEQYF
TRBV7-9	TRBJ2-1	15	.	CASSLSSGESNEQFF
TRBV6-1	TRBJ2-1	14	many	CASRGPATLNEQFF
TRBV29-1	TRBJ2-5	15	few	CSVEKQGWGQETQYF
TRBV12-3/TRBV12-4	TRBJ1-5	13	.	CASSQGSGQPQHF
TRBV5-1	TRBJ1-1	14	many	CASSWRTGVLEAFF
TRBV11-2	TRBJ2-5	13	many	CASSFSGDETQYF
TRBV29-1	TRBJ1-1	14	many	CSAYRGQRNTEAFF
TRBV20-1	TRBJ1-5	16	many	CSARDHSGTGYQPQHF
TRBV29-1	TRBJ2-7	11	.	CSVETWYEQYF
TRBV12-3/TRBV12-4	TRBJ2-1	17	.	CASSLYLGLAASDEQFF
TRBV11-2	TRBJ2-5	13	many	CASSPGVQETQYF
TRBV20-1	TRBJ2-5	14	many	CSARYPGGSETQYF
TRBV7-2	TRBJ2-3	12	many	CASSLQGYTQYF
TRBV6-5	TRBJ1-5	14	few	CASSSRQGYQPQHF
TRBV7-8	TRBJ2-7	11	.	CASSVFYEQYF
TRBV7-2	TRBJ1-4	16	few	CASSFPGTSTNEKLFF
TRBV20-1	TRBJ2-1	15	many	CSASRGGASYNEQFF
TRBV20-1	TRBJ2-3	14	few	CSAGKQGFTDTQYF
TRBV20-1	TRBJ2-2	17	.	CSADTSSGPSNTGELFF
TRBV7-2	TRBJ1-4	15	few	CASSLGDRAYEKLFF
TRBV5-1	TRBJ2-1	15	few	CASSRSGDSYNEQFF
TRBV20-1	TRBJ1-2	16	many	CSAGPGTDDFNYGYTF
TRBV20-1	TRBJ2-5	15	many	CSARLNGRGRETQYF
TRBV12-3/TRBV12-4	TRBJ1-1	11	many	CASRVGTEAFF
TRBV20-1	TRBJ2-5	15	.	CSAQIDTDKGETQYF
TRBV7-9	TRBJ2-1	15	few	CASGSARHKNNEQFF
TRBV4-3	TRBJ1-5	15	few	CASSQEHQGGQPQHF